A selection of T cell receptor beta chains follows, all from one sample in a study of shared clonotypes between healthy human individuals. The protocol was immunoSEQ multiplex PCR, while the TCRdb copy is restricted to in-frame clones and leaves out a portion. Here the sample spans 1,400,000 or so clones, around 98.5% being singletons. Sequencing input: naive CD4+ T cells sorted from blood. Receptors were obtained from a man aged 25 to 45 in good health. The CDR3 runs from the conserved cysteine through the conserved F or W. The order of the fields is clone size, V gene, D gene, J gene, CDR3 DNA, CDR3 protein. D genes are given only for firm matches. Not every row has a clone size; where given, it reads once, few, many or a size class.

clone_size: -; v_call: TRBV9; d_call: -; j_call: TRBJ2-2; cdr3_nt: TGTGCCAGCAGCCAGACGAACACCGGGGAGCTGTTTTTT; cdr3_aa: CASSQTNTGELFF
clone_size: -; v_call: TRBV2; d_call: -; j_call: TRBJ2-5; cdr3_nt: TGTGCCAGCAGTGAAGACCATCTTGGATCTGGAATCTACTTC; cdr3_aa: CASSEDHLGSGIYF
clone_size: -; v_call: TRBV6-5; d_call: TRBD1; j_call: TRBJ2-3; cdr3_nt: TGTGCCAGCAGTTTCCGGACAGGGATCTCCCCAGATACGCAGTATTTT; cdr3_aa: CASSFRTGISPDTQYF
clone_size: -; v_call: TRBV6-5; d_call: -; j_call: TRBJ2-6; cdr3_nt: TGTGCCAGCAGTTACTCTGGATCTGGGGCCAACGTCCTGACTTTC; cdr3_aa: CASSYSGSGANVLTF
clone_size: -; v_call: TRBV9; d_call: -; j_call: TRBJ1-1; cdr3_nt: TGTGCCAGCAGCGTAGGGAGGGGTGGAACTGAAGCTTTCTTT; cdr3_aa: CASSVGRGGTEAFF
clone_size: once; v_call: TRBV6-4; d_call: -; j_call: TRBJ2-6; cdr3_nt: TGTGCCAGCACCCGGGATAACTCTGGGGCCAACGTCCTGACTTTC; cdr3_aa: CASTRDNSGANVLTF
clone_size: -; v_call: TRBV7-9; d_call: -; j_call: TRBJ2-7; cdr3_nt: TGTGCCAGCAGCCCACTTTCAACAGCAAAGTACGAGCAGTACTTC; cdr3_aa: CASSPLSTAKYEQYF
clone_size: -; v_call: TRBV5-1; d_call: TRBD1; j_call: TRBJ1-4; cdr3_nt: TGCGCCAGCAGCTCGCCCGGGACAGGGGAAAAACTGTTTTTT; cdr3_aa: CASSSPGTGEKLFF
clone_size: -; v_call: TRBV6-5; d_call: TRBD1; j_call: TRBJ2-7; cdr3_nt: TGTGCCAGCAGAACAGGGGCCTCCAGCTCCTACGAGCAGTACTTC; cdr3_aa: CASRTGASSSYEQYF
clone_size: -; v_call: TRBV10-1; d_call: -; j_call: TRBJ2-7; cdr3_nt: TGCGCCAGCATCCGAGGCAAATCGGGCTCCTACGAGCAGTACTTC; cdr3_aa: CASIRGKSGSYEQYF
clone_size: -; v_call: TRBV10-1; d_call: -; j_call: TRBJ2-7; cdr3_nt: TGCGCCAGCAGTGAGTCAGGGGTTAGGTCCTACGAGCAGTACTTC; cdr3_aa: CASSESGVRSYEQYF
clone_size: -; v_call: TRBV7-9; d_call: -; j_call: TRBJ1-1; cdr3_nt: TGTGCCAGCGCCAGAACAGCCGAAGCTTTCTTT; cdr3_aa: CASARTAEAFF
clone_size: -; v_call: TRBV7-9; d_call: -; j_call: TRBJ2-7; cdr3_nt: TGTGCCAGCAGCCCATCGGGGAGCCCTAGCTCCTACGAGCAGTACTTC; cdr3_aa: CASSPSGSPSSYEQYF
clone_size: -; v_call: TRBV7-9; d_call: -; j_call: TRBJ2-7; cdr3_nt: TGTGCCAGCAGCCCAGTACGTCGAGAGCAGTACTTC; cdr3_aa: CASSPVRREQYF
clone_size: -; v_call: TRBV6-5; d_call: TRBD1; j_call: TRBJ1-1; cdr3_nt: TGTGCCAGCAGGTCGACAGGGTATGCGAACACTGAAGCTTTCTTT; cdr3_aa: CASRSTGYANTEAFF
clone_size: -; v_call: TRBV10-1; d_call: -; j_call: TRBJ2-1; cdr3_nt: TGCGCCAGCAGTGCCTCGGGTAGTCCCTCCTACAATGAGCAGTTCTTC; cdr3_aa: CASSASGSPSYNEQFF
clone_size: -; v_call: TRBV28; d_call: -; j_call: TRBJ1-1; cdr3_nt: TGTGCCAGCAGTTTACGGGGGATCACTGAAGCTTTCTTT; cdr3_aa: CASSLRGITEAFF
clone_size: -; v_call: TRBV4-3; d_call: TRBD2; j_call: TRBJ2-3; cdr3_nt: TGCGCCAGCAGCCCTAGCGGGAGGGGGACAGATACGCAGTATTTT; cdr3_aa: CASSPSGRGTDTQYF
clone_size: -; v_call: TRBV11-2; d_call: -; j_call: TRBJ1-3; cdr3_nt: TGTGCCAGCAGCTTAAGTCCCGCCCTTGGAAACACCATATATTTT; cdr3_aa: CASSLSPALGNTIYF
clone_size: once; v_call: TRBV12-5; d_call: TRBD1; j_call: TRBJ2-3; cdr3_nt: TGTGCTAGTGGTTTGGTATTGGGACAGGGACCAGATACGCAGTATTTT; cdr3_aa: CASGLVLGQGPDTQYF
clone_size: -; v_call: TRBV5-1; d_call: TRBD1; j_call: TRBJ2-7; cdr3_nt: TGCGCCAGCAGCTTGGGGACAGGGGCCGAGCAGTACTTC; cdr3_aa: CASSLGTGAEQYF
clone_size: -; v_call: TRBV7-8; d_call: -; j_call: TRBJ2-7; cdr3_nt: TGTGCCAGCAGCTTATATCGGGTGGGGAGCTCCTACGAGCAGTACTTC; cdr3_aa: CASSLYRVGSSYEQYF
clone_size: -; v_call: TRBV5-4; d_call: TRBD2; j_call: TRBJ2-3; cdr3_nt: TGTGCCAGCAGCTTGGATCCTAGCGGGAAGGCAGATACGCAGTATTTT; cdr3_aa: CASSLDPSGKADTQYF
clone_size: -; v_call: TRBV6-4; d_call: -; j_call: TRBJ2-3; cdr3_nt: TGTGCCAGCAGTGACCAGCTCTTCAAGTATACGCAGTATTTT; cdr3_aa: CASSDQLFKYTQYF
clone_size: -; v_call: TRBV28; d_call: TRBD1; j_call: TRBJ2-7; cdr3_nt: TGTGCCAGCAGCTCTTACGGGACAGACCTTTCAGAGCAGTACTTC; cdr3_aa: CASSSYGTDLSEQYF
clone_size: -; v_call: TRBV7-3; d_call: TRBD1; j_call: TRBJ2-1; cdr3_nt: TGTGCCAGCAGCTTACGGGACAGTCTCGGGAATGAGCAGTTCTTC; cdr3_aa: CASSLRDSLGNEQFF
clone_size: once; v_call: TRBV5-1; d_call: TRBD2; j_call: TRBJ2-1; cdr3_nt: TGCGCCAGCAGCTTGGATCTAGTAGCGGGAGGTGAGCAGTTCTTC; cdr3_aa: CASSLDLVAGGEQFF
clone_size: -; v_call: TRBV5-1; d_call: -; j_call: TRBJ1-2; cdr3_nt: TGCGCCAGCAGCGAACAGCCGCCCAATGGCTACACCTTC; cdr3_aa: CASSEQPPNGYTF
clone_size: -; v_call: TRBV7-2; d_call: -; j_call: TRBJ1-1; cdr3_nt: TGTGCCAGCAGCTTAGTTGCGGGGGCTGAAGGTGAAGCTTTCTTT; cdr3_aa: CASSLVAGAEGEAFF
clone_size: -; v_call: TRBV12-5; d_call: -; j_call: TRBJ1-1; cdr3_nt: TGTGCTAGTGGTTCTCCCCCCCGGGACCCTAACACTGAAGCTTTCTTT; cdr3_aa: CASGSPPRDPNTEAFF
clone_size: -; v_call: TRBV7-2; d_call: -; j_call: TRBJ2-3; cdr3_nt: TGTGCCAGCAGCTTAGCGCCCCCGGGTTCTAGCACAGATACGCAGTATTTT; cdr3_aa: CASSLAPPGSSTDTQYF
clone_size: -; v_call: TRBV29-1; d_call: -; j_call: TRBJ1-2; cdr3_nt: TGCAGCGTTGTACCCCGGCCGGCACGGGCGGACTATGGCTACACCTTC; cdr3_aa: CSVVPRPARADYGYTF
clone_size: -; v_call: TRBV5-5; d_call: -; j_call: TRBJ1-2; cdr3_nt: TGTGCCAGCAGCGCGCCGGACAGAGAATTCTATGGCTACACCTTC; cdr3_aa: CASSAPDREFYGYTF
clone_size: -; v_call: TRBV7-9; d_call: -; j_call: TRBJ2-7; cdr3_nt: TGTGCCAGCAGCGATCACTACGAGCAGTACTTC; cdr3_aa: CASSDHYEQYF
clone_size: once; v_call: TRBV29-1; d_call: -; j_call: TRBJ2-6; cdr3_nt: TGCAGCATCGGGGGGCGTGGGGCCAACGTCCTGACTTTC; cdr3_aa: CSIGGRGANVLTF
clone_size: -; v_call: TRBV14; d_call: -; j_call: TRBJ2-7; cdr3_nt: TGTGCCAGCAGCCAAGATATCGACGAGCAGTACTTC; cdr3_aa: CASSQDIDEQYF
clone_size: -; v_call: TRBV15; d_call: TRBD2; j_call: TRBJ2-7; cdr3_nt: TGTGCCACCAGCAGAGAATTTAGGCGGGAGGGCCGGTCCAACGAGCAGTACTTC; cdr3_aa: CATSREFRREGRSNEQYF
clone_size: -; v_call: TRBV18; d_call: -; j_call: TRBJ1-1; cdr3_nt: TGTGCCAGCTCCTGGACAGAGAACACTGAAGCTTTCTTT; cdr3_aa: CASSWTENTEAFF
clone_size: -; v_call: TRBV4-3; d_call: -; j_call: TRBJ1-5; cdr3_nt: TGCGCCAGCAGCCAAGAACGACAGGCCAATCAGCCCCAGCATTTT; cdr3_aa: CASSQERQANQPQHF
clone_size: -; v_call: TRBV7-6; d_call: -; j_call: TRBJ2-2; cdr3_nt: TGTGCCAGCAGCAAATACAGAGTAACCGGGGAGCTGTTTTTT; cdr3_aa: CASSKYRVTGELFF
clone_size: -; v_call: TRBV10-1; d_call: TRBD2; j_call: TRBJ2-7; cdr3_nt: TGCGCCAGCAGTGAGGGGTTAGCGGGAATCCCCTACGAGCAGTACTTC; cdr3_aa: CASSEGLAGIPYEQYF
clone_size: -; v_call: TRBV18; d_call: -; j_call: TRBJ2-7; cdr3_nt: TGTGCCAGCTCACCACTAGATGGGGGAGATTACGAGCAGTACTTC; cdr3_aa: CASSPLDGGDYEQYF
clone_size: -; v_call: TRBV5-1; d_call: -; j_call: TRBJ2-1; cdr3_nt: TGCGCCAGCAGCTTGACGCGGAGCTTAAATGAGCAGTTCTTC; cdr3_aa: CASSLTRSLNEQFF
clone_size: -; v_call: TRBV10-1; d_call: TRBD1; j_call: TRBJ2-2; cdr3_nt: TGCGCCAGCAGTGACCACGGACAGGGGGGCACCGGGGAGCTGTTTTTT; cdr3_aa: CASSDHGQGGTGELFF
clone_size: few; v_call: TRBV20-1; d_call: -; j_call: TRBJ1-2; cdr3_nt: TGCAGTGCTCTTGGGTATGGCTACACCTTC; cdr3_aa: CSALGYGYTF
clone_size: -; v_call: TRBV27; d_call: -; j_call: TRBJ2-7; cdr3_nt: TGTGCCAGCAGGGGTATCTTGAGCTCCTACGAGCAGTACTTC; cdr3_aa: CASRGILSSYEQYF